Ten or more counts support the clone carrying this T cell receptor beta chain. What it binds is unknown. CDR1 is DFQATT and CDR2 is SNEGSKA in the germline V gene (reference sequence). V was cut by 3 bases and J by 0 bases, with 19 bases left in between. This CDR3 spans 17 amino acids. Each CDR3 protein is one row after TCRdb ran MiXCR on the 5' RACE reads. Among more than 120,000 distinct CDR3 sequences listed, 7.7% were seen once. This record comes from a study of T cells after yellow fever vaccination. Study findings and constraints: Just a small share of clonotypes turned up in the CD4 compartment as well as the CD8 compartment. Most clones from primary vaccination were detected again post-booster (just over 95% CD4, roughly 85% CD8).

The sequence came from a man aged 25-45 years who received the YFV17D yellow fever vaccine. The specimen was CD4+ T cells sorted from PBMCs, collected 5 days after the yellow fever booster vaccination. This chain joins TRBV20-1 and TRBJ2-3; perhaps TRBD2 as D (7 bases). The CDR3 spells CSARVYGGGLSTDTQYF. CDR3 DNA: TGCAGTGCTAGGGTATATGGGGGGGGCCTTAGCACAGATACGCAGTATTTT.